A selection of T cell receptor beta chains follows, all from one sample in a study of T cell repertoires in cytomegalovirus infection. From the reads, TCRdb called clonotypes with MiXCR, one entry per CDR3 protein. This sample yields approximately 500,000 distinct CDR3 sequences, of which 25% to 35% are seen a single time; 17% belongs to the top ten. These receptors' antigens are unknown. This specimen was cultured PBMCs, taken from culture after CMV antigen stimulation. The receptors originated from a human donor in good health (CMV status not recorded). Some clones in this sample may be carry-over from other donors' samples. The CDR3 runs from the conserved cysteine through the conserved F or W. The D gene is left open where the match is weak. Clone size is not always given. Where it is, it says once, few, many or a class for expanded clones.

TRBD2,TRBV7-2,few,TRBJ2-1,CASSDYRGLAGLNYNEQFF,TGTGCCAGCAGTGATTACAGGGGACTAGCGGGCCTAAACTACAATGAGCAGTTCTTC
.,TRBV7-2,many,TRBJ2-6,CASSLQGAQTGGSGANVLTF,TGTGCCAGCAGCCTACAGGGGGCCCAAACGGGGGGGTCTGGGGCCAACGTCCTGACTTTC
TRBD2,TRBV5-4,.,TRBJ2-3,CASSSLSGTSTDTQYF,TGTGCCAGCAGCTCGCTTAGCGGGACTAGCACAGATACGCAGTATTTT
.,TRBV27,few,TRBJ2-3,CASSLTGHGDTQYF,TGTGCCAGCAGCCTTACGGGACATGGGGATACGCAGTATTTT
.,TRBV7-2,.,TRBJ2-5,CASSHHRDLWDQETQYF,TGTGCCAGCAGCCACCACCGGGACCTTTGGGACCAAGAGACCCAGTACTTC
TRBD1,TRBV2,.,TRBJ1-5,CASGGTGGTDQPQHF,TGTGCCAGCGGAGGGACAGGGGGGACAGATCAGCCCCAGCATTTT
.,TRBV5-8,few,TRBJ2-7,CASSLGSITYEQYF,TGTGCCAGCAGCTTGGGCAGCATAACCTACGAGCAGTACTTC
.,TRBV9,.,TRBJ2-5,CASSVAGTVQETQYF,TGTGCCAGCAGCGTAGCCGGGACTGTACAAGAGACCCAGTACTTC
TRBD1,TRBV6-6,few,TRBJ1-6,CASSYSTAGGSPLHF,TGTGCCAGCAGTTACTCGACGGCAGGGGGTTCACCCCTCCACTTT
.,TRBV20-1,.,TRBJ2-1,CSARVPLSSYNEQFF,TGCAGTGCTAGAGTTCCGCTCAGCTCCTACAATGAGCAGTTCTTC
TRBD1,TRBV28,many,TRBJ1-5,CASSTIKGGNSNQPQHF,TGTGCCAGCAGCACAATAAAAGGGGGCAATAGCAATCAGCCCCAGCATTTT
.,TRBV7-2,.,TRBJ2-5,CASSLGWLGGGTQYF,TGTGCCAGCAGCTTAGGATGGTTAGGTGGGGGGACCCAGTACTTC
.,TRBV6-1,.,TRBJ1-6,CASSTRMSPLHF,TGTGCCAGCAGTACAAGAATGTCACCCCTCCACTTT
TRBD1,TRBV5-8,.,TRBJ2-3,CASSFLQGTDTQYF,TGTGCCAGCAGCTTTCTACAGGGGACAGATACGCAGTATTTT
.,TRBV5-1,.,TRBJ1-6,CASSPRLQGDSPLHF,TGCGCCAGCAGCCCGCGCCTCCAGGGCGATTCACCCCTCCACTTT
.,TRBV7-8,many,TRBJ2-1,CASSKNSAGIGNEQFF,TGTGCCAGCAGCAAAAATAGCGCGGGAATAGGCAATGAGCAGTTCTTC
.,TRBV7-9,.,TRBJ1-2,CASSFLAGRFNYGYTF,TGTGCCAGCAGCTTCTTAGCGGGGAGGTTCAACTATGGCTACACCTTC
.,TRBV6-2/TRBV6-3,.,TRBJ1-5,CASRTDRPYQPQHF,TGTGCCAGCAGGACCGACAGGCCTTATCAGCCCCAGCATTTT